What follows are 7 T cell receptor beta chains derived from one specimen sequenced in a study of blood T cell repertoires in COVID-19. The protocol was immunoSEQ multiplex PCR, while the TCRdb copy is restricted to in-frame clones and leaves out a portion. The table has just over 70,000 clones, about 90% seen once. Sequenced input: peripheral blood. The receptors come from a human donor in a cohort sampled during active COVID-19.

Here the CDR3 reads CASSFYSGDQYGYTF. CDR3 DNA: TGTGCCAGCAGTTTTTATTCAGGGGATCAGTATGGCTACACCTTC. The chain couples TRBV28 to TRBJ1-2; D possibly corresponds to TRBD1 (6 bases). Trimming stripped 3 bases from V and 5 bases from J, with 16 bases between. The length of the CDR3 is 15 residues. CDR1 is MDHEN, CDR2 SYDVKM, per germline.

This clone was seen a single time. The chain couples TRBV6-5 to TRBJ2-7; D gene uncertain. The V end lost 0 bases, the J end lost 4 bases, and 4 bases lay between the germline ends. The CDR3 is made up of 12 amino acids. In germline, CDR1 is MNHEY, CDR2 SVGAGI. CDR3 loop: CASSYSPYEQYF. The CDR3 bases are TGTGCCAGCAGTTACTCTCCTTACGAGCAGTACTTC.

The CDR3 is CASSLRDFNYGYTF. The CDR3 DNA sequence: TGTGCCAGCAGCTTGAGGGACTTTAACTATGGCTACACCTTC. J is TRBJ1-2 and V is TRBV5-4, with D possibly TRBD1 on 5 matching bases. The CDR3 is made up of 14 amino acids. Germline V gene lookup returns CDR1 SGHNT and CDR2 YYREEE (reference sequence). V lost 1 base, J lost 1 base, and 8 bases lay in between. The full variable domain, in which reference TRBV5-4 and TRBJ1-2 provide the parts outside the CDR3, is ETGVTQSPTHLIKTRGQQVTLRCSSQSGHNTVSWYQQALGQGPQFIFQYYREEENGRGNFPPRFSGLQFPNYSSELNVNALELDDSALYLCASSLRDFNYGYTFGSGTRLTVV.

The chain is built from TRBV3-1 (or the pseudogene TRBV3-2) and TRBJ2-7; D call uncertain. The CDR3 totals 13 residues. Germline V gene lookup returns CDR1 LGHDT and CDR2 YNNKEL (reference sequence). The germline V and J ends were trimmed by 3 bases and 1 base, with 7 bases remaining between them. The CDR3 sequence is CASSQIGSYEQYF. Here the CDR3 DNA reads TGTGCCAGCAGCCAGATCGGTTCCTACGAGCAGTACTTC.

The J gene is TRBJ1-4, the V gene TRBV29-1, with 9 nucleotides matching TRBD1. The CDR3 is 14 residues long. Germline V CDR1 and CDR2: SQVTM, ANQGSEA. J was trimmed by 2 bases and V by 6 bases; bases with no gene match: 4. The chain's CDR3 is CSVRQGGTNEKLFF. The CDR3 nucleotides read TGCAGCGTGAGACAGGGGGGCACTAATGAAAAACTGTTTTTT.

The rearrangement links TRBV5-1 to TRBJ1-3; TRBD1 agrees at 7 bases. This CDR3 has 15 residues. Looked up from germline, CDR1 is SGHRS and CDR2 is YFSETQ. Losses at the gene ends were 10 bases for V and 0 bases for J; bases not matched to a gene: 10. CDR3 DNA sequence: TGCGCCTCCCAACCGGGACAGAGCTCTGGAAACACCATATATTTT. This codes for CASQPGQSSGNTIYF.

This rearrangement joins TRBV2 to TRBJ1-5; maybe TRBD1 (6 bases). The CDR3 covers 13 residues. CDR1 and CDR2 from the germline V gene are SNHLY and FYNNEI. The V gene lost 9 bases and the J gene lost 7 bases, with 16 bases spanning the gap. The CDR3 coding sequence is TGTGCCAGTTTACAGGGTATCGGACAGCCCCAGCATTTT. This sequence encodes CASLQGIGQPQHF.